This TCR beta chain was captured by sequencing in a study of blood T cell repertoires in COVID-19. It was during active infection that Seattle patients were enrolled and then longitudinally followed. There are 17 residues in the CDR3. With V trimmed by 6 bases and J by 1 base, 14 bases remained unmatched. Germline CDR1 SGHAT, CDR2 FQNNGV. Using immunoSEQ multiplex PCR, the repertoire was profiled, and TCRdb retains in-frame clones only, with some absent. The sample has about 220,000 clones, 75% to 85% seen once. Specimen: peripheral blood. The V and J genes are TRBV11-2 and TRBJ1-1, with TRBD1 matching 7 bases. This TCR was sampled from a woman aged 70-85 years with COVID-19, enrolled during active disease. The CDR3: CASRPISTGHRNTEAFF. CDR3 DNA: TGTGCCAGCAGACCCATATCGACAGGGCATAGGAACACTGAAGCTTTCTTT. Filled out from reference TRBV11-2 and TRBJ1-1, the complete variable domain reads EAGVAQSPRYKIIEKRQSVAFWCNPISGHATLYWYQQILGQGPKLLIQFQNNGVVDDSQLPKDRFSAERLKGVDSTLKIQPAKLEDSAVYLCASRPISTGHRNTEAFFGQGTRLTVV.